This T cell receptor beta chain originates from a study of identical twins. TCRdb called the 5' RACE reads again in MiXCR, with one record for every CDR3 protein. The sample holds a few hundred thousand distinct CDR3 sequences, nearly 15% seen once. The data were also submitted as part of a second study, on yellow fever vaccine responses in identical twins.

This TCR came from a woman aged 18-29 years in good health. Input material: CD4+ T cells sorted from blood.

CDR3 bases: TGTGCCAGCAGACTTAGCGGGAGCAAGAACGAGCAGTACTTC. Encoded protein: CASRLSGSKNEQYF. The rearrangement links TRBV28 to TRBJ2-7; 9 nucleotides align to TRBD2. The ends lost 6 bases at V and 5 bases at J; junction bases unmatched: 8. The germline V gene encodes CDR1 MDHEN and CDR2 SYDVKM. CDR3 length: 14 residues.